Below are 26 T cell receptor beta chains sequenced from a single sample in a study of cytomegalovirus exposure and HLA in healthy donors (dated by TCRdb to about 2017). Library creation used the immunoSEQ multiplex PCR assay. The multiplex PCR relied on a mix of 60 forward primers for TCR Vbeta segments and 13 reverse primers for TCR Jbeta segments. The immuneACCESS repertoire file appears here via TCRdb, limited to in-frame rearrangements. These files lack a portion of the clones; in checked studies, under half of the deficit traces to unresolved V genes, and the cause of the others is not known. In all, the sample holds over 150,000 clones, and approximately 90% of those were seen once. The top ten hold 0.75% to 0.95% of the sample. The source material was PBMCs. Receptors were obtained from a woman under 40 in good health and CMV-seronegative.

The chain has TRBV28 and TRBJ1-5, with D maybe TRBD1 (6 bases). This CDR3 has 16 residues. The ends were cut back, 4 bases at V and 0 bases at J, with 13 bases in the middle. Germline V CDR1 and CDR2: MDHEN, SYDVKM. The CDR3 DNA reads TGTGCCAGCAGTTATGGGGGGGCGGGTAGCAATCAGCCCCAGCATTTT. It yields the protein CASSYGGAGSNQPQHF.

The CDR3 DNA sequence: TGTGCCAGCAGTTACAAGGCGAGGTCCTATAATTCACCCCTCCACTTT. It encodes CASSYKARSYNSPLHF. The rearrangement links TRBV6-5 to TRBJ1-6; D is uncertain. Trimming pared 2 bases from V and 1 base from J, leaving 9 bases between. Germline CDR1 and CDR2: MNHEY and SVGAGI. The CDR3 extends over 16 amino acids.

A word on this clone: Other nucleotide sequences in the sample specify the same CDR3. The rearrangement links TRBV7-2 to TRBJ1-1, with 8 bases identical to TRBD1. Losses at the gene ends were 1 base for V and 2 bases for J; bases not matched to a gene: 3. Germline V gene sequence: CDR1 SGHTA, CDR2 FQGNSA. The CDR3 has 15 amino acids. CDR3 region: CASSLVPGGNTEAFF. CDR3 nucleotides: TGTGCCAGCAGCTTAGTACCAGGGGGCAACACTGAAGCTTTCTTT.

The gene calls are TRBV2 and TRBJ1-2, with D perhaps TRBD1 (5 bases). The CDR3 has 14 residues. CDR1 is SNHLY and CDR2 is FYNNEI in the germline V gene. V lost 6 bases and J 9 bases, leaving 20 bases between the germline ends. The CDR3 DNA reads as TGTGCCAGCAGACCATTCGGACAACTTCTTCGCTACACCTTC. This translates into CASRPFGQLLRYTF.

This chain links TRBV28 with TRBJ2-7, with D uncertain. This CDR3 comprises 12 residues. Per the germline V gene, CDR1 is MDHEN and CDR2 is SYDVKM. The germline V and J ends were trimmed by 10 bases and 4 bases, with 14 bases remaining between them. CDR3 sequence reads: CATKPGVYEQYF. CDR3 sequence (DNA): TGTGCCACCAAGCCCGGAGTATACGAGCAGTACTTC. The full variable domain, rest sourced from reference TRBV28 and TRBJ2-7, is DVKVTQSSRYLVKRTGEKVFLECVQDMDHENMFWYRQDPGLGLRLIYFSYDVKMKEKGDIPEGYSVSREKKERFSLILESASTNQTSMYLCATKPGVYEQYFGPGTRLTVT.

The chain joins TRBV28 to TRBJ2-3; tentative D call: TRBD1 (5 bases). The V gene's germline CDR1 is MDHEN and CDR2 SYDVKM. This CDR3 is built from 14 residues. V lost 6 bases, J lost 0 bases, and 10 bases lay in between. Written as DNA, the CDR3 is TGTGCCAGCAGATCAGGGTCTAGCACAGATACGCAGTATTTT. Translation gives CASRSGSSTDTQYF.

This clone was detected a few times. V gene TRBV5-1 combines with J gene TRBJ1-4, with D maybe TRBD1 (6 bases). Trimming took off 2 bases at V and 5 bases at J, with 10 bases between the two ends. This CDR3 has 14 residues. CDR1 and CDR2 (germline): SGHRS, YFSETQ. The CDR3 loop is CASSLGTPNEKLFF. The CDR3 DNA reads as TGCGCCAGCAGCTTAGGGACACCAAATGAAAAACTGTTTTTT.

The chain employs TRBV6-4 and TRBJ2-2, with 10 bases identical to TRBD2. This CDR3 is 15 amino acids long. V lost 6 bases and J lost 3; bases outside the gene matches: 4. Germline CDR1 and CDR2: MRHNA and SNTAGT. CDR3 sequence: CASSSSGSHTGELFF. CDR3 coding DNA: TGTGCCAGCAGCTCTAGCGGGAGTCACACCGGGGAGCTGTTTTTT.

In DNA, the CDR3 is TGTGCCAGCAACTCCATTAGGGGTAGCAATCAGCCCCAGCATTTT. This translates into CASNSIRGSNQPQHF. This sequence joins TRBV28 and TRBJ1-5; possibly TRBD1 for D (5 bases). The V and J ends lost 7 bases and 0 bases respectively, with 13 bases between them. The length of the CDR3 is 15 residues. CDR1 and CDR2 from the germline V gene are MDHEN and SYDVKM. Based on the CDR3 plus reference TRBV28 and TRBJ1-5, the full variable domain is DVKVTQSSRYLVKRTGEKVFLECVQDMDHENMFWYRQDPGLGLRLIYFSYDVKMKEKGDIPEGYSVSREKKERFSLILESASTNQTSMYLCASNSIRGSNQPQHFGDGTRLSIL.

This chain links TRBV4-1 with TRBJ1-5; maybe TRBD1 (5 bases). Trimming cost V 0 bases and J 5 bases, with 14 bases left between them. The CDR3 consists of 16 residues. Germline CDR1 is MGHRA and CDR2 is YSYEKL. CDR3 nucleotides: TGCGCCAGCAGCCAAGATTTCTCGGCAGGGTATCAGCCCCAGCATTTT. Translation gives CASSQDFSAGYQPQHF.

The rearrangement uses TRBV7-9 and TRBJ2-3, with TRBD2 identical over 13 bases. Trimming removed 5 bases from V and 5 bases from J; junction bases left unmatched: 7. The CDR3 covers 16 residues. Per germline, CDR1 SEHNR and CDR2 FQNEAQ (reference sequence). The CDR3 DNA reads as TGTGCCAGCAGCCCCCGACGACTAGCGGGAGGAGATACGCAGTATTTT. Protein sequence: CASSPRRLAGGDTQYF.

The sample holds a few counts of this clone. The genes are TRBV10-3 and TRBJ1-1, with TRBD1 as a possible D gene (5 bases). Germline V gene sequence: CDR1 ENHRY, CDR2 SYGVKD. The CDR3 totals 16 residues. V lost 6 bases to trimming and J lost 0 bases, with 17 bases between them. The CDR3: CAISAEPRDLNTEAFF. The CDR3 bases are TGTGCCATCAGCGCCGAACCGAGGGACTTGAACACTGAAGCTTTCTTT.

DNA for the CDR3: TGTGCCAGCAGCGGCCCAGGTGGGTTCTTATTATCCTACAATGAGCAGTTCTTC. Translation gives CASSGPGGFLLSYNEQFF. The gene calls are TRBV9 and TRBJ2-1, with D unclear. Trimming cost V 3 bases and J 1 base, with 20 bases left between them. Germline V lookup: CDR1 SGDLS, CDR2 YYNGEE. The CDR3 has 18 residues.

CDR3 sequence reads: CASSLTYRAYEQYF. The CDR3 coding sequence is TGTGCCAGCAGTTTAACCTACAGGGCCTACGAGCAGTACTTC. The chain carries TRBV28 and TRBJ2-7, with a tentative D call TRBD1 (6 bases). Germline CDR1 and CDR2: MDHEN and SYDVKM. The CDR3 totals 14 residues. V lost 2 bases and J lost 2, with 10 bases in between.

This clone appeared a single time. The V gene is TRBV7-2, the J gene TRBJ1-5; 11 bases are shared with TRBD1. The trim removed 5 bases at V and 5 bases at J, leaving 5 bases unmatched. This CDR3 has 15 amino acids. Germline CDR1 is SGHTA and CDR2 is FQGNSA. The CDR3 DNA follows: TGTGCCAGCAGCACGGACAGGGGGCGCGATCAGCCCCAGCATTTT. Residues: CASSTDRGRDQPQHF.

V and J are TRBV7-2 and TRBJ2-5, with TRBD2 matching 7 bases. The CDR3 is 13 residues long. V shed 8 bases and J 4 bases; nucleotides not matched to a gene: 7. Germline loops: CDR1 SGHTA, CDR2 FQGNSA. CDR3 sequence (DNA): TGTGCCAGCGGGGGGGGAGTCTCAGAGACCCAGTACTTC. As protein: CASGGGVSETQYF.

This CDR3 reads CASSLAGGPPETQYF. Here the CDR3 DNA reads TGCGCCAGCAGCTTAGCGGGAGGGCCCCCGGAGACCCAGTACTTC. The rearrangement uses TRBV5-1 and TRBJ2-5; TRBD2 agrees at 10 bases. Trimming at V came to 2 bases and at J to 5 bases, leaving 6 bases not matched to a gene. The CDR3 has 15 amino acids. Looked up from germline, CDR1 is SGHRS and CDR2 is YFSETQ.

The chain uses TRBV4-1 and TRBJ2-7, with 11 bases lining up with TRBD2. In germline, CDR1 is MGHRA, CDR2 YSYEKL. This CDR3 has 17 residues. Germline trimming cut 0 bases from V and 3 bases from J; bases unmatched to any gene: 7. CDR3 in amino acids: CASSQDKAGLAGYEQYF. Here the CDR3 DNA reads TGCGCCAGCAGCCAAGATAAGGCCGGACTAGCGGGCTACGAGCAGTACTTC.

The CDR3: CASATSGYEQYF. CDR3 DNA sequence: TGTGCCAGCGCTACTAGCGGTTACGAGCAGTACTTC. The chain combines TRBV28 with TRBJ2-7; TRBD2 matches 8 bases. In germline, CDR1 is MDHEN, CDR2 SYDVKM. This CDR3 has 12 amino acids. V lost 8 bases, J lost 4 bases, and 4 bases stayed unmatched.

This chain uses TRBV7-3 with TRBJ2-2, with a tentative D call TRBD2 (5 bases). V lost 8 bases and J 6 bases, leaving 7 bases between the germline ends. CDR1 and CDR2 (germline): SGHTA, FQGTGA. CDR3 length equals 11 residues. The CDR3 loop is CASGSSGELFF. CDR3 sequence (DNA): TGTGCCAGCGGGAGCTCCGGGGAGCTGTTTTTT.

The chain links TRBV9 to TRBJ1-3, with 11 positions matching TRBD1. There are 15 residues in the CDR3. Germline V gene data show CDR1 as SGDLS and CDR2 as YYNGEE. With V trimmed by 0 bases and J by 7 bases, 3 bases remained unmatched. The CDR3 DNA reads as TGTGCCAGCAGCGTAGACGGACAGGGGGCGAACACCATATATTTT. It translates to CASSVDGQGANTIYF.

CDR3 protein: CASSTKLAGPNTEAFF. The DNA of the CDR3 is TGTGCCAGCTCCACCAAGCTGGCAGGGCCGAACACTGAAGCTTTCTTT. The chain is built from TRBV18 and TRBJ1-1, with a possible D match to TRBD1 (5 bases). Between the trimmed V and J ends, which lost 6 bases and 1 base, there was a span of 18 bases. Germline V gene data show CDR1 as KGHSH and CDR2 as LQKENI. This CDR3 is 16 amino acids long.

The chain links TRBV4-3 to TRBJ1-2; 8 nucleotides agree with TRBD1. J was trimmed by 4 bases and V by 1 base; bases with no gene match: 2. The CDR3 is 14 amino acids. Germline V gives CDR1 LGHNA, CDR2 YSLEER. DNA of the CDR3: TGCGCCAGCAGCCAAGGGGACAGGATCTATGGCTACACCTTC. It specifies CASSQGDRIYGYTF.

This chain links TRBV5-1 with TRBJ2-5; possibly TRBD2 for D (6 bases). Trimming removed 2 bases at V and 13 bases at J, with 15 bases between. The CDR3 length is 12 residues. Germline CDR1 SGHRS, CDR2 YFSETQ. CDR3 nucleotides: TGCGCCAGCAGCTTAGGCAGGGAGGAAATGTACTTC. Encoded protein: CASSLGREEMYF.

Turning to this clone: The sample holds other DNA sequences that translate to the same CDR3. The V call is TRBV27, the J call TRBJ2-7; D is perhaps TRBD1 (5 bases). The germline gives CDR1 MNHEY, CDR2 SMNVEV (reference sequence). V was shortened by 6 bases and J by 0 bases, with 12 bases between the two germline ends. The CDR3 totals 14 residues. The DNA of the CDR3 is TGTGCCAGCAGAATCTCCGGACACTCCTACGAGCAGTACTTC. Protein product: CASRISGHSYEQYF.

The V gene is TRBV6-1, the J gene TRBJ2-7; D is uncertain. V lost 8 bases and J lost 2, with 10 bases in between. Germline CDR1 and CDR2: MNHNS and SASEGT. The CDR3 has 12 residues. The CDR3 DNA reads as TGTGCCAGCCACAGCCAGACCTACGAGCAGTACTTC. Its translation is CASHSQTYEQYF.